A single sample gave rise to the 3 T cell receptor beta chains below, sequenced in a study of shared clonotypes between healthy human individuals (dated by TCRdb to the early 2020s). CD8 naive samples consisted of CD45RO-negative cells that were positively selected for CCR7, yielding a CD45RA+CCR7+ population without TemRA cells. Library construction relied on the immunoSEQ multiplex PCR assay. This immuneACCESS table, as held by TCRdb, lists in-frame sequences with V and J called but not all clones. Of the missing ones, under half trace to an unresolved V gene in checked studies; the others have no known cause. This sample holds roughly 1,800,000 clones; just under 95% were observed only once. The top ten clonotypes cover approximately 1% of the sample. What was sequenced was naive CD8+ T cells sorted from blood. The cell subset or site label on this specimen signifies: CD45RA+CCR7+. These receptor sequences come from a man between 18 and 29 years old in good health.

The chain couples TRBV7-9 to TRBJ2-5, with 7 bases fitting TRBD1. Unmatched junction bases numbered 9, after V lost 5 bases and J lost 0 bases. The CDR3 runs to 16 residues. CDR1 SEHNR and CDR2 FQNEAQ come from the germline V gene (reference sequence). CDR3 DNA: TGTGCCAGCAGCGGGCTGGGGACAGCGTACCAAGAGACCCAGTACTTC. Amino acid sequence: CASSGLGTAYQETQYF.

Worth noting for this clone: This specimen includes other DNA sequences encoding the same CDR3. The V gene is TRBV7-9, the J gene TRBJ2-2, with no clear D. The CDR3 extends over 12 amino acids. Germline lookup yields CDR1 SEHNR and CDR2 FQNEAQ (reference sequence). V was trimmed by 4 bases and J by 6 bases, leaving 6 bases between them. CDR3: CASSYGPGELFF. In nucleotides, the CDR3 is TGTGCCAGCAGCTATGGGCCCGGGGAGCTGTTTTTT.

The chain combines TRBV5-1 with TRBJ2-5, with D tentatively TRBD1 (6 bases). The germline CDR1 and CDR2 sequences are SGHRS and YFSETQ. V was cut by 1 base and J by 3 bases, with 10 bases left in between. The CDR3 has 14 residues. Written as DNA, the CDR3 is TGCGCCAGCAGCTTGATGGGGGCCGAAGAGACCCAGTACTTC. Translated, it gives CASSLMGAEETQYF.